This T cell receptor beta chain was recorded in a study of OX40 agonist ivuxolimab in advanced cancers. On this clone: Its target is unknown.

Study-level points and caveats: Researchers did not establish what antigens the expanded peripheral T cells target.

Profiling relied on immunoSEQ multiplex PCR, and the TCRdb table lists in-frame clones only, not all of them. The sample yields about 120,000 clones, around 93% seen once. The CDR3 is 14 residues long. Germline V gene lookup returns CDR1 SGHTA and CDR2 FQGNSA. Trimming shortened V by 5 bases and J by 11 bases, and 18 bases separated the two germline ends. Sample: CD4+ or CD8+ T cells sorted from blood, taken in a trial of the OX40 agonist ivuxolimab. The TCR was taken from an adult with an advanced solid tumor such as melanoma, head and neck, liver or kidney cancer. V is TRBV7-2 and J is TRBJ1-4, with unresolved D. The CDR3 protein is CASSLTQPQRKLFF. CDR3 nucleotides: TGTGCCAGCAGCCTGACCCAGCCCCAGAGGAAACTGTTTTTT. The entire variable domain, with the rest obtained from reference TRBV7-2 and TRBJ1-4, is as follows: GAGVSQSPSNKVTEKGKDVELRCDPISGHTALYWYRQSLGQGLEFLIYFQGNSAPDKSGLPSDRFSAERTGGSVSTLTIQRTQQEDSAVYLCASSLTQPQRKLFFGSGTQLSVL.